This T cell receptor beta chain was obtained from a study of blood T cell repertoires in COVID-19. Study-level information: The analysed material was cDNA or gDNA that came from T cells, B-cell-depleted T cells, or PBMCs.

Profiled with immunoSEQ multiplex PCR; TCRdb holds only in-frame clones, not every one. There are over 400,000 clones in the sample; 80% to 90% occur only once, and about 3% lies in the top ten. This CDR3 spans 13 amino acids. Germline CDR1 reads MNHNS; CDR2 reads SASEGT. V dropped 6 bases and J dropped 3 bases, with 11 bases sitting between them. This chain uses TRBV6-1 with TRBJ1-1; D gene unclear. The sequenced material came from peripheral blood. The TCR sequence derives from a human donor in a cohort sampled during active COVID-19. The CDR3 here is CASRPEVYTEAFF. CDR3 bases: TGTGCCAGCAGGCCCGAGGTTTACACTGAAGCTTTCTTT.